The table lists the clone carrying this T cell receptor (beta chain) with a few counts. What it recognizes is unknown. TCRdb reprocessed the 5' RACE reads with MiXCR, giving one entry per CDR3 protein. This sample carries about 260,000 distinct CDR3 sequences, less than 9.5% of them seen once, and the ten largest clones take about 20%. This sample is drawn from a study of T-cell memory formation after mild COVID-19. Study-level findings and limits: The pre-infection memory compartment contained some responding clones, suggesting cross-reactive memory joined.

Germline CDR1 and CDR2: MNHEY and SMNVEV (reference sequence). After removal of 6 bases from V and 1 base from J, the junction contained 5 bases not matched to a gene. The CDR3 is made up of 15 amino acids. This clonotype was sampled from a man between 18 and 29 years old who had mild COVID-19 (a few samples of this study predate the infection). Cell type and time point are not known. Sequencing was performed on PBMCs or a T cell subset sorted from them (not recorded which). This rearrangement joins TRBV27 to TRBJ2-2; 7 nucleotides line up with TRBD1. For the CDR3, the DNA is TGTGCCAGCAGGGCGACAGGGTGGAACACCGGGGAGCTGTTTTTT. Translating it yields CASRATGWNTGELFF.